This is a list of T cell receptor beta chains from one sample in a study of technical replicates of blood from a few donors. Produced via immunoSEQ multiplex PCR; TCRdb's table is partial and in-frame only. Of under 95,000 clones in the sample, 91% were seen once. Source material: T cells isolated from PBMCs. These receptors all come from a human donor in good health. Some clones in this sample may be carry-over from other donors' samples. Each CDR3 is given with its conserved first and last residue. A D gene is named only where the DNA matches it firmly. Clone sizes are given selectively: once, few, many, or a class where the clone is expanded.

v_gene	abundance	d_gene	j_gene	CDR3aa	CDR3nt
TRBV28	NA	TRBD2	TRBJ2-1	CASSNYGGAGPNEQFF	TGTGCCAGCAGTAACTACGGGGGGGCCGGTCCGAATGAGCAGTTCTTC
TRBV23-1	NA	NA	TRBJ2-1	CASTTLLGAEQFF	TGCGCCAGCACCACTTTACTAGGCGCTGAGCAGTTCTTC
TRBV27	NA	TRBD1	TRBJ2-1	CASSLTLKGASYNEQFF	TGTGCCAGCAGTTTAACCCTCAAGGGGGCATCCTACAATGAGCAGTTCTTC
TRBV6-5	few	NA	TRBJ1-4	CASGGLTTNEKLFF	TGTGCCAGCGGCGGGTTAACAACTAATGAAAAACTGTTTTTT
TRBV4-1	NA	TRBD2	TRBJ2-1	CASSQPRGQARSGSNYNEQFF	TGCGCCAGCAGCCAACCTAGGGGTCAGGCGCGTAGCGGGAGTAACTACAATGAGCAGTTCTTC
TRBV10-1	NA	NA	TRBJ2-1	CASSDAGSYNEQFF	TGCGCCAGCAGTGATGCGGGTTCCTACAATGAGCAGTTCTTC
TRBV28	NA	TRBD1	TRBJ1-4	CASSSGQGLMRKLFF	TGTGCCAGCAGTTCGGGACAGGGTTTAATGAGGAAACTGTTTTTT
TRBV18	NA	NA	TRBJ1-3	CASSPPAGYAGNTIYF	TGTGCCAGCTCACCACCGGCAGGTTACGCCGGAAACACCATATATTTT
TRBV28	NA	NA	TRBJ2-1	CASLSRSYNEQFF	TGTGCCAGCCTGTCGAGGTCCTACAATGAGCAGTTCTTC
TRBV19	few	TRBD1	TRBJ1-1	CASSIGTGTEAFF	TGTGCCAGTAGTATTGGGACAGGGACTGAAGCTTTCTTT
TRBV18	NA	NA	TRBJ2-3	CASSPDQADTQYF	TGTGCCAGCTCACCCGACCAGGCAGATACGCAGTATTTT
TRBV27	NA	TRBD1	TRBJ2-1	CASSLTRTGIRDEQFF	TGTGCCAGCAGTTTAACCCGGACAGGGATTCGCGATGAGCAGTTCTTC
TRBV7-9	NA	NA	TRBJ1-2	CASSLLGAVGGGYTF	TGTGCCAGCAGCTTATTGGGGGCCGTTGGTGGTGGCTACACCTTC
TRBV4-2	NA	NA	TRBJ1-1	CASSLGRGTEAFF	TGTGCCAGCAGCTTGGGTAGGGGGACTGAAGCTTTCTTT
TRBV18	NA	NA	TRBJ1-2	CASSPGGIGYGYTF	TGTGCCAGCTCACCAGGGGGCATCGGCTATGGCTACACCTTC
TRBV10-3	NA	NA	TRBJ2-6	CAISEAVEGANVLTF	TGTGCCATCAGTGAAGCGGTGGAAGGGGCCAACGTCCTGACTTTC
TRBV30	NA	NA	TRBJ2-7	CAWSVLSGYEQYF	TGTGCCTGGAGTGTACTATCGGGATACGAGCAGTACTTC
TRBV9	NA	NA	TRBJ2-5	CASSDYREGTQYF	TGTGCCAGCAGCGACTACAGGGAGGGGACCCAGTACTTC
TRBV20-1	NA	NA	TRBJ1-2	CSAATNYGYTF	TGCAGTGCTGCTACTAACTATGGCTACACCTTC
TRBV7-9	NA	NA	TRBJ1-2	CASSLEGIYGYTF	TGTGCCAGCAGCTTAGAGGGGATCTATGGCTACACCTTC
TRBV11-1	NA	TRBD2	TRBJ2-7	CASSFLERENEQYF	TGTGCCAGCAGCTTTCTAGAGCGGGAGAACGAGCAGTACTTC
TRBV19	once	NA	TRBJ2-7	CASTGGTSYEQYF	TGTGCCAGCACAGGAGGGACCTCCTACGAGCAGTACTTC
TRBV5-1	NA	TRBD1	TRBJ2-2	CASSLQGAGELFF	TGCGCCAGCAGCTTGCAGGGGGCCGGGGAGCTGTTTTTT
TRBV11-2	NA	NA	TRBJ2-1	CASSLQTRSGNEQFF	TGTGCCAGCAGCTTACAGACTAGGTCGGGCAATGAGCAGTTCTTC
TRBV6-4	NA	TRBD1	TRBJ2-3	CASSPTGPTDTQYF	TGTGCCAGCAGTCCGACAGGGCCCACAGATACGCAGTATTTT
TRBV14	once	NA	TRBJ1-2	CASSQGRAYGYTF	TGTGCCAGCAGCCAAGGGCGGGCTTATGGCTACACCTTC
TRBV30	NA	NA	TRBJ1-5	CAWSVRWSGQLLEPQHF	TGTGCCTGGAGTGTTAGGTGGAGCGGACAGCTCCTTGAGCCCCAGCATTTT
TRBV10-3	NA	TRBD1	TRBJ2-7	CATQDRERSYEQYF	TGTGCCACCCAAGACAGGGAAAGATCCTACGAGCAGTACTTC
TRBV7-9	once	TRBD1	TRBJ2-2	CASSLASLTGLVNTGELFF	TGTGCCAGCAGCTTAGCCTCTTTGACAGGGCTCGTCAACACCGGGGAGCTGTTTTTT
TRBV27	NA	NA	TRBJ2-3	CASSRSEPIPDTQYF	TGTGCCAGCAGTCGTTCAGAACCGATCCCAGATACGCAGTATTTT
TRBV4-2	NA	NA	TRBJ2-5	CASSQGVRTEETQYF	TGTGCCAGCAGCCAAGGCGTCCGGACAGAAGAGACCCAGTACTTC
TRBV11-2	NA	NA	TRBJ2-1	CASSSLKFRLEQFF	TGTGCCAGCAGCTCACTTAAATTCAGGCTTGAGCAGTTCTTC
TRBV5-6	once	TRBD2	TRBJ2-5	CASSPAAGEETQYF	TGTGCCAGCAGCCCCGCAGCGGGGGAAGAGACCCAGTACTTC
TRBV14	NA	NA	TRBJ2-5	CASSESPGWGRLETQYF	TGTGCCAGCAGCGAATCCCCAGGGTGGGGGAGGTTGGAGACCCAGTACTTC
TRBV12-5	NA	NA	TRBJ1-5	CASGFGGHLDQPQHF	TGTGCTAGTGGTTTTGGGGGACATCTCGATCAGCCCCAGCATTTT
TRBV13	NA	NA	TRBJ2-3	CASKARTDTQYF	TGTGCCAGCAAGGCTAGGACAGATACGCAGTATTTT
TRBV25-1	NA	TRBD1	TRBJ1-1	CASSEFAGQGVAFF	TGTGCCAGCAGTGAATTTGCGGGACAGGGGGTGGCTTTCTTT
TRBV4-1	once	NA	TRBJ2-3	CASSLRRATDTQYF	TGCGCCAGCAGCCTCCGGCGGGCCACAGATACGCAGTATTTT
TRBV27	NA	NA	TRBJ2-7	CASSTGGVRVGEQYF	TGTGCCAGCAGCACAGGTGGGGTCCGGGTCGGCGAGCAGTACTTC
TRBV5-1	NA	NA	TRBJ2-7	CASSLRGPGTYEQYF	TGCGCCAGCAGCTTGCGAGGCCCGGGGACCTACGAGCAGTACTTC
TRBV5-3	NA	TRBD2	TRBJ2-5	CARGERGGETQYF	TGTGCCAGAGGCGAACGGGGGGGAGAGACCCAGTACTTC
TRBV30	few	TRBD1	TRBJ1-5	CAWSVPQGAFQPQHF	TGTGCCTGGAGTGTACCCCAGGGGGCTTTTCAGCCCCAGCATTTT
TRBV5-1	NA	NA	TRBJ2-1	CASSLEGSEQFF	TGCGCCAGCAGCTTGGAGGGGTCTGAGCAGTTCTTC
TRBV27	NA	NA	TRBJ1-4	CASRDLGFEKLFF	TGTGCCAGCAGGGATCTGGGCTTTGAAAAACTGTTTTTT
TRBV4-1	NA	NA	TRBJ1-5	CASSQDDRSFSNQPQHF	TGCGCCAGCAGCCAAGATGACAGGTCGTTTAGCAATCAGCCCCAGCATTTT
TRBV27	NA	NA	TRBJ2-7	CASSLSIGGNEQYF	TGTGCCAGCAGTTTATCTATAGGAGGGAACGAGCAGTACTTC
TRBV5-5	NA	NA	TRBJ2-6	CASSLQVSGANVLTF	TGTGCCAGCAGCTTACAGGTTTCTGGGGCCAACGTCCTGACTTTC
TRBV27	once	TRBD1	TRBJ1-5	CASSLKGAGNQPQHF	TGTGCCAGCAGTTTAAAGGGGGCTGGCAATCAGCCCCAGCATTTT
TRBV10-3	NA	TRBD1	TRBJ2-7	CAPPCGDRGPSYEQYF	TGTGCCCCCCCCTGCGGAGACAGGGGTCCGTCCTACGAGCAGTACTTC
TRBV28	NA	NA	TRBJ2-1	CASSHLGRLNEQFF	TGTGCCAGCAGCCATCTCGGCAGGCTGAATGAGCAGTTCTTC
TRBV2	NA	NA	TRBJ2-1	CASRSLTNNEQFF	TGTGCCAGCCGAAGCCTAACCAACAATGAGCAGTTCTTC
TRBV10-2	NA	TRBD1	TRBJ1-2	CASRGAHIDRGYGYTF	TGCGCCAGCAGGGGGGCCCATATCGACAGGGGCTATGGCTACACCTTC